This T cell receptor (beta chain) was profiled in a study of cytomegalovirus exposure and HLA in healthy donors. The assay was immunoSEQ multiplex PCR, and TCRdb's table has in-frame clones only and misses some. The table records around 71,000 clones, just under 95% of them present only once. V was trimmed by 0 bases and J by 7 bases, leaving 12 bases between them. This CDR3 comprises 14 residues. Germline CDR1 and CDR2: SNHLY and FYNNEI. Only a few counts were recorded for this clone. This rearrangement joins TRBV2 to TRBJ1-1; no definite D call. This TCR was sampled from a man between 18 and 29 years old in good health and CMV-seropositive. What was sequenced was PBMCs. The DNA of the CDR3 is TGTGCCAGCAGTGAAGCCGTCTTCTCAGTTGAAGCTTTCTTT. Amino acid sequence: CASSEAVFSVEAFF.